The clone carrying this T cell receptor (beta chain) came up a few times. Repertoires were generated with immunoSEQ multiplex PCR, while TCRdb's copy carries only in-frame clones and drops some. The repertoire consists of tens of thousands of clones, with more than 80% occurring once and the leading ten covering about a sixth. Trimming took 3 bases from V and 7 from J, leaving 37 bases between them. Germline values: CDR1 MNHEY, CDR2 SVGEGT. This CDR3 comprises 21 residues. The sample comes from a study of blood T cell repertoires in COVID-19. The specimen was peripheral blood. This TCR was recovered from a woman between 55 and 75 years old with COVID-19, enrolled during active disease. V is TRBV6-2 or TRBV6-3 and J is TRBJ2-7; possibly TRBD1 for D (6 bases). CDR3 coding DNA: TGTGCCAGCAGTTATTATGGCGAGGGTTTTGGGACATTTTCGATCTCGAGGGAGCAGTACTTC. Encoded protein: CASSYYGEGFGTFSISREQYF.